The clone carrying this T cell receptor beta chain appeared a few times. In TCRdb, the RACE reads were re-called with MiXCR into one record per CDR3 protein. The table has over 70,000 distinct CDR3 sequences, about 9% seen once. Indicated time point: patch test 2, 6 weeks after DPC sensitization. Treatment given: therapeutic diphenylcyclopropenone sensitization with weekly scalp DPC. This sample stems from a study of human T cells and chemical hapten exposure. The CDR3 totals 13 residues. Germline values: CDR1 DFQATT, CDR2 SNEGSKA (reference sequence). With 6 bases removed from V and 7 bases from J, the gap between germline ends came to 16 bases.

The specimen was whole blood, collected in connection with sensitization to the hapten diphenylcyclopropenone (DPC). This receptor was identified in a woman aged 45 to 65 with alopecia areata. Some clones in this sample may be carry-over from other donors' samples. The rearrangement joins TRBV20-1 to TRBJ2-1; no reliable D call. The CDR3 protein is CSALDPTKNEQFF. The CDR3 DNA follows: TGCAGTGCCCTAGACCCCACGAAGAATGAGCAGTTCTTC.